Here is one T cell receptor (beta chain) with its context. The record originates from a study of blood T cell repertoires in COVID-19. In the study overall: Acute and convalescent COVID-19 specimens originated in the United States, Italy and Spain.

Original methodology: Reference gene primer amplification gave nucleated cell count estimates. Some clones are missing from TCRdb's copy, which holds only in-frame ones; the method was immunoSEQ multiplex PCR. V and J calls plus clone size are reproduced from that table; the DNA served to infer D and trimming. The data show about 250,000 clones, 88% seen once. This CDR3 spans 15 amino acids. Germline-derived CDR1 and CDR2 are MNHEY and SVGAGI. V lost 11 bases to trimming and J lost 0 bases; unmatched junction nucleotides: 9. This TCR was recovered from a woman younger than 45 with COVID-19, enrolled during active disease. Material for sequencing was peripheral blood. The V call is TRBV6-5, the J call TRBJ2-1, with 8 bases that match TRBD1. The CDR3 protein is CAVRRGLSSYNEQFF. CDR3 nucleotides: TGTGCCGTCCGCAGGGGGCTTAGCTCCTACAATGAGCAGTTCTTC.